This TCR beta chain was captured by sequencing in a study of T cell responses to AZD1222 COVID-19 vaccine. Points from the study as a whole: Breadth and depth of Spike-specific TCRs rose after two AZD1222 doses. Researchers took repertoire samples only after the peak T cell response had come. Regions left unmutated in variants are reportedly the target of nearly half of spike-specific TCRs.

Sequencing used immunoSEQ multiplex PCR; TCRdb keeps in-frame clones, though not all of them. The data show 130,000 to 150,000 clones, around 88% seen once. J was trimmed by 3 bases and V by 1 base; bases with no gene match: 5. Germline V CDR1 and CDR2: LGHDT, YNNKEL (reference sequence). This CDR3 has 16 residues. Concerning this clone: The antigen is undetermined.

Sequenced here: peripheral blood, sampled on day 0 of AZD1222 vaccination. The chain links TRBV3-1 (or the pseudogene TRBV3-2) to TRBJ2-7; 11 bases are a match to TRBD2. This TCR was recovered from an adult in good health. The chain's CDR3 is CASSQVRTSGSYEQYF. The CDR3, as DNA: TGTGCCAGCAGCCAAGTCCGAACTAGCGGGAGCTACGAGCAGTACTTC.